This T cell receptor beta chain was sequenced in a study of blood T cell repertoires in COVID-19. Methods used by the authors: It was from reference gene primer amplification that nucleated cell counts were estimated. Assay: immunoSEQ multiplex PCR; the TCRdb copy retains only in-frame clones and omits some. V and J calls and clone size are those listed in that table; D and trimming were worked out from the DNA. Of around 92,000 clones listed, approximately 74% are singletons. The sequenced sample consisted of peripheral blood. This receptor was identified in a man aged 65-85 years with COVID-19, enrolled during active disease.

Here the CDR3 DNA reads TGTGCCAGCACCCCCAGTTCCTACAATGAGCAGTTCTTC. Protein sequence: CASTPSSYNEQFF. V usage is TRBV11-2 and J usage is TRBJ2-1; D gene ambiguous. Trimming left V 7 bases short and J 1 base short, with 8 bases between. CDR3 length equals 13 residues. The germline gives CDR1 SGHAT, CDR2 FQNNGV.